One sample yielded the 10 T cell receptor beta chains listed below, sequenced in a study of CD8 T cells in ankylosing spondylitis (dated 2017 in TCRdb). Preparation of the library involved 5' RACE. These reads were obtained on an Illumina HiSeq 2500. The public reads were reanalyzed by TCRdb: fastp trimming at Q25, MiXCR alignment, in-frame beta chains only. Under each unique CDR3 protein, matching rows form one entry showing the most common genes and DNA. For this sample the table gives approximately 240,000 distinct CDR3 sequences, of which 24% were detected only once. Roughly 0.67% of the sample is in the top ten clones. Sequenced sample: blood, either unsorted or a sorted T cell fraction (not recorded which). These receptors were taken from a male donor with ankylosing spondylitis or in good health (not recorded which).

This clonotype showed up just a few times. The chain combines TRBV6-1 with TRBJ2-7; unclear D gene. The CDR3 sequence is 14 residues long. Looked up from germline, CDR1 is MNHNS and CDR2 is SASEGT. V lost 3 bases and J lost 0, with 9 bases in between. CDR3 protein: CASSDRLTSYEQYF. Written as DNA, the CDR3 is TGTGCCAGCAGTGACCGGCTGACCTCCTACGAGCAGTACTTC.

This clonotype occurred once. V usage is TRBV28 and J usage is TRBJ2-5, with D perhaps given as TRBD1 or TRBD2 (5 bases each). CDR1 and CDR2 (germline): MDHEN, SYDVKM. The CDR3 consists of 11 residues. V shed 7 bases and J shed 5 bases, with 8 bases lying between them. CDR3 amino acids: CASTREETQYF. DNA of the CDR3: TGTGCCAGCACCAGGGAGGAGACCCAGTACTTC.

A remark on this clonotype: Sequence at one end of the junction differs from germline and may be a read error. V usage is TRBV12-3 or TRBV12-4 and J usage is TRBJ2-5; D possibly corresponds to TRBD1 (6 bases). This CDR3 comprises 14 residues. CDR3 nucleotide sequence: TGTGCCAGCACTTTAAGGGGGTCAAGGGAGACCCAGTACTTC. Its protein product is CASTLRGSRETQYF.

This clonotype was recorded many times. The rearrangement uses TRBV28 and TRBJ1-2; no definite D call. The V gene's germline CDR1 is MDHEN and CDR2 SYDVKM. The CDR3 has 12 residues. V gave up 6 bases and J gave up 8 bases, with 13 bases separating them. In DNA form, the CDR3 reads TGTGCCAGCAGCACCGACTTGTGGGGCTACACCTTC. It codes for CASSTDLWGYTF.

A few counts support this clonotype. CDR3 residues: CASSSTVSEAFF. In DNA, the CDR3 is TGCGCCAGCAGCTCGACGGTATCTGAAGCTTTCTTT. The chain combines TRBV5-1 with TRBJ1-1; no clear D. Per the germline V gene, CDR1 is SGHRS and CDR2 is YFSETQ. V lost 3 bases and J 6 bases, leaving 9 bases between the germline ends. The CDR3 is 12 amino acids.

The rearrangement joins TRBV20-1 to TRBJ2-7; 12 bases agree with TRBD1. This CDR3 contains 13 residues. The ends lost 8 bases at V and 13 bases at J; junction bases unmatched: 15. Germline V gene sequence: CDR1 DFQATT, CDR2 SNEGSKA (reference sequence). CDR3 sequence reads: CSSIPGQGARPYF. CDR3 DNA: TGCAGTTCTATACCGGGACAGGGGGCCCGTCCCTACTTC.

This clonotype appeared many times. The DNA for the CDR3 is TGTGCCAGCAGCATAGGGAACACAGATACGCAGTATTTT. As protein: CASSIGNTDTQYF. This chain links TRBV9 with TRBJ2-3, with D unresolved. The CDR3 sequence is 13 residues long. Per germline, CDR1 SGDLS and CDR2 YYNGEE. Trimming cost V 4 bases and J 2 bases, with 8 bases left between them.

The rearrangement links TRBV27 to TRBJ2-3; 9 bases map to TRBD1. CDR1 and CDR2 from the germline V gene are MNHEY and SMNVEV (reference sequence). V was pared by 5 bases and J by 4 bases, with 7 bases of the junction left unmatched. CDR3 length equals 15 residues. This chain's CDR3 is CASSLRDRASDTQYF. The CDR3 DNA sequence: TGTGCCAGCAGTCTCCGGGACAGGGCTTCAGATACGCAGTATTTT.

This clonotype has at least ten counts. This chain uses TRBV5-1 with TRBJ2-7; D might be TRBD2 (6 bases). This CDR3 is built from 14 residues. The germline V and J ends were trimmed by 0 bases and 5 bases, with 12 bases remaining between them. CDR1 and CDR2 (germline): SGHRS, YFSETQ. This chain's CDR3 is CASSLGAGRNEQYF. CDR3 coding DNA: TGCGCCAGCAGCTTGGGGGCAGGGAGGAACGAGCAGTACTTC.

The chain has TRBV10-3 and TRBJ2-3, with 7 bases aligning to TRBD1. The CDR3 sequence is 14 residues long. In germline, CDR1 is ENHRY, CDR2 SYGVKD. Trimming cost V 9 bases and J 3 bases; bases outside gene matches: 9. The chain's CDR3 is CAIDRTGTTDTQYF. In DNA, the CDR3 is TGTGCCATTGACCGGACAGGAACGACAGATACGCAGTATTTT.